The T cell receptor beta chain described here comes from a study of Ad26.COV2.S vaccination and SARS-CoV-2 variants (dated by TCRdb to the early 2020s). With regard to the full study: Donors in the vaccine arm were drawn from COV1001, a phase I-IIa trial of Ad26.COV2.S in healthy adults that was multicentre, randomized, double-blind and placebo-controlled. Ad26.COV2.S was given intramuscularly at 5x10^10 or 1x10^11 viral particles, as a single shot or as two shots 56 days apart. TCRbeta repertoire sequencing was used to assess the specificity and breadth of SARS-CoV-2-reactive T cell receptors after Ad26.COV2.S vaccination. The TCR-sequenced set comprised approximately 32 samples: 19 Ad26.COV2.S vaccine recipients, 5 placebo recipients and 8 SARS-CoV-2 convalescent individuals. Trial participants were randomized into five groups of five: low-dose or high-dose Ad26.COV2.S given once or twice, or placebo on both occasions. Throughout the experiments and outcome assessment, investigators stayed blinded to trial group allocation.

This clone appeared once. What this receptor recognizes is not known. No base quality values were provided; no much bigger clone lies one nucleotide off. The V end loses 3 bases and the J end loses 5 bases, and a stretch of 8 bases separates them. The CDR3 sequence holds 12 residues, the cysteine and phenylalanine included. Left in the record is the CDR3 DNA by itself, 36 bases read in frame from the first base. CDR1 and CDR2 are drawn from the germline V gene: KGHSH, LQKENI. The treatment or condition tag for this specimen amounts to: some 19 received Ad26.COV2.S at low or high dose, single or two shots; about 5 received placebo; per-sample allocation not given. For vaccine and placebo recipients, the sequenced repertoires came from samples collected on day 63 after the first injection. Between 29 July and 7 August 2020, Cohort 1b enrolled about two dozen adults aged 18-55 years at one site in Boston, USA. Ad26.COV2.S was a replication-incompetent adenovirus type 26 vector that expressed a prefusion-stabilized SARS-CoV-2 spike protein derived from the original Wuhan strain.

The research as a whole found: The authors noted that the TCR breadth and depth analyses may have underestimated total T cell responses. Substantial breadth of spike-specific CD8+ and CD4+ T cell responses was reported after vaccination. Vaccine and placebo recipients had comparable non-spike TCR breadth, which fits with the vaccine containing only spike. Ad26.COV2.S recipients had higher spike-specific TCR breadth than placebo recipients (P = 0.0014). Comparing responses between vaccine doses or regimens was not something the study was powered to do.

The immunoSEQ Assay was the method used to sequence TCRbeta CDR3 regions. After extraction, genomic DNA underwent amplification by bias-controlled multiplex PCR, followed by high-throughput sequencing. As for the original processing: To quantify the absolute abundance of each unique TCRbeta CDR3 region, sequences were collapsed and filtered. Usable DNA was measured by amplifying reference genes present in all nucleated cells, and TCRbeta template counts were normalized to that usable DNA to estimate T cell fraction. Repertoire TCRs were annotated as SARS-CoV-2-specific when V gene, CDR3 amino acid sequence and J gene were exactly matched to a known reactive TCR set. The reference SARS-CoV-2 TCR set was obtained from MIRA and was filtered for enrichment in COVID-19-positive ImmuneCODE repertoires, whereby public or cross-reactive TCRs were removed. Based on the MIRA antigens, annotated TCRs were further analysed at the level of specific ORF or position within ORF. Breadth was defined as the number of annotated unique rearrangements divided by the total number of unique productive rearrangements, and depth was defined as the summed frequency of the annotated unique rearrangements. Two-sided Wilcoxon rank-sum tests were used to compare TCR breadth between groups. The immuneACCESS repertoire file appears here via TCRdb, limited to in-frame rearrangements. These files lack a portion of the clones; in checked studies, under half of the deficit traces to unresolved V genes, and the cause of the others is not known. That table supplies the V and J calls and clone size; D and trimming were determined from the DNA. Here the sample has roughly 700,000 clones; around 90% occur a single time. In total, the top ten clones hold approximately 1.5% of the sample.

The TCR originated in a person aged 18-60 years who received the Ad26.COV2.S COVID-19 vaccine or a placebo. The chain joins TRBV18 to TRBJ2-7, with the D gene call left open. The sample was peripheral blood, taken in a trial of Ad26.COV2.S vaccine versus placebo. The CDR3 region has the sequence CASSPSQNEQYF. The sequenced DNA is TGTGCCAGCTCACCCTCCCAGAACGAGCAGTACTTC.